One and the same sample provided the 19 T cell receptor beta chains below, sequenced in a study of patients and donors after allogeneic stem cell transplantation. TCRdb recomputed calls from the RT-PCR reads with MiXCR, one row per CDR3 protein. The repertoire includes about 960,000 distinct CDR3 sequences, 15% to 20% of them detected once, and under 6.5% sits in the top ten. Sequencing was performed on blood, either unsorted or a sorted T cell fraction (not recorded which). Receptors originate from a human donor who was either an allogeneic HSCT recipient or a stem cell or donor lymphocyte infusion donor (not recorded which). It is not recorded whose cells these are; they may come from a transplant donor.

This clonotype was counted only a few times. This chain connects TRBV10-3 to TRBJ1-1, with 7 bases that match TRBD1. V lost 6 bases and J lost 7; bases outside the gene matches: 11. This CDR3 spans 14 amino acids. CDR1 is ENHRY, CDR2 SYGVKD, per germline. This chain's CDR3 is CAIRGTGATSEAFF. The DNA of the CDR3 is TGTGCCATCAGGGGTACAGGGGCCACGAGTGAAGCTTTCTTT.

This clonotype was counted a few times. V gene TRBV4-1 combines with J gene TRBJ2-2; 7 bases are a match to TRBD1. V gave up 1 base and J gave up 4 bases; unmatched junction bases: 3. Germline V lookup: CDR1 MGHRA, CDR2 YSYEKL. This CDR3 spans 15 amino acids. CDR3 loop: CASSQVGTVTGELFF. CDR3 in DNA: TGCGCCAGCAGCCAAGTCGGGACAGTCACCGGGGAGCTGTTTTTT.

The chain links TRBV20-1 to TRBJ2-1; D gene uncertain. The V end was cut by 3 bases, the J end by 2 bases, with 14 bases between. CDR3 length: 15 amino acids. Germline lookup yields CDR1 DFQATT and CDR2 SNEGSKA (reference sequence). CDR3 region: CSASTIGKTYNEQFF. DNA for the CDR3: TGCAGTGCTAGCACAATAGGAAAGACCTACAATGAGCAGTTCTTC.

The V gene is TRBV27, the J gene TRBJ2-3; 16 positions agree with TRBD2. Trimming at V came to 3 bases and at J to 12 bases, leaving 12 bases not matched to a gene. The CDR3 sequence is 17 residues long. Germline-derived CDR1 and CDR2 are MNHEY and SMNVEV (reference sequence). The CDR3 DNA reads TGTGCCAGCAGTTTTCGTTCCGGGACTAGCGGGGGGGCGCCTCAGTATTTT. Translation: CASSFRSGTSGGAPQYF.

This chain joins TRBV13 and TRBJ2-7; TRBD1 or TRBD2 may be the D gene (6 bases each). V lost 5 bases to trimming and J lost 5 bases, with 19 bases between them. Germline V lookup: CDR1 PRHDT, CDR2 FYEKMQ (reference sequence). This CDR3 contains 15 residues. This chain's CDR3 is CASSPTQGGEDEQYF. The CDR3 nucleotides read TGTGCCAGCAGCCCGACACAGGGTGGGGAGGACGAGCAGTACTTC.

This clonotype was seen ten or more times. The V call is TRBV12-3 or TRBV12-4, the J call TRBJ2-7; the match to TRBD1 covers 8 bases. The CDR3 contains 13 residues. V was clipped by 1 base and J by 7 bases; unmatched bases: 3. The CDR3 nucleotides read TGTGCCAGCAGTTTAGGGACAGGGAGGGAGCAGTACTTC. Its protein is CASSLGTGREQYF.

The CDR3 here is CASSRSGGLSYNEQFF. The CDR3, as DNA: TGCGCCAGCAGCCGATCGGGGGGCCTCTCCTACAATGAGCAGTTCTTC. The V and J genes are TRBV5-1 and TRBJ2-1; perhaps TRBD2 as D (7 bases). This CDR3 has 16 amino acids. V shed 4 bases and J shed 0 bases, with 14 bases lying between them. The germline V gene encodes CDR1 SGHRS and CDR2 YFSETQ. The complete variable domain, with remaining parts taken from reference TRBV5-1 and TRBJ2-1, reads KAGVTQTPRYLIKTRGQQVTLSCSPISGHRSVSWYQQTPGQGLQFLFEYFSETQRNKGNFPGRFSGRQFSNSRSEMNVSTLELGDSALYLCASSRSGGLSYNEQFFGPGTRLTVL.

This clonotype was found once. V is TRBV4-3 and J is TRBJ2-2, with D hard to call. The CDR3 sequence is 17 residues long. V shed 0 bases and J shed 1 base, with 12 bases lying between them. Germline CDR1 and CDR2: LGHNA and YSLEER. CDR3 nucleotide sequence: TGCGCCAGCAGCCAAGATCTTAGGACGGTGAACACCGGGGAGCTGTTTTTT. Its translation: CASSQDLRTVNTGELFF.

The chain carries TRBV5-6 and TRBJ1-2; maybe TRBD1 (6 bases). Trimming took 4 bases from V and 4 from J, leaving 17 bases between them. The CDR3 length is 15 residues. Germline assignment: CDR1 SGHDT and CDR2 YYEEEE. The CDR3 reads CASSTGQRKSYGYTF. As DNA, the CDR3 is TGTGCCAGCAGCACCGGACAGCGAAAGAGCTATGGCTACACCTTC.

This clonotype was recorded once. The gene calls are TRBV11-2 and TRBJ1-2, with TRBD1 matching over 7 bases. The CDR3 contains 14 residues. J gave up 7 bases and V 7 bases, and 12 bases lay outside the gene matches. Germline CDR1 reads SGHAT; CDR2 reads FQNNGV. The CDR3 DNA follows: TGTGCCAGCACCTCTAGGGGGCAATCGCGTGGCTACACCTTC. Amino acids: CASTSRGQSRGYTF.

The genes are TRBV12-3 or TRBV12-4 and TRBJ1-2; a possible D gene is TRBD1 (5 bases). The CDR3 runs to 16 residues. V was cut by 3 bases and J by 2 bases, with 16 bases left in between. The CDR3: CASSFSKVGTNYGYTF. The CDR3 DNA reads TGTGCCAGCAGTTTTTCGAAGGTCGGGACCAACTATGGCTACACCTTC.

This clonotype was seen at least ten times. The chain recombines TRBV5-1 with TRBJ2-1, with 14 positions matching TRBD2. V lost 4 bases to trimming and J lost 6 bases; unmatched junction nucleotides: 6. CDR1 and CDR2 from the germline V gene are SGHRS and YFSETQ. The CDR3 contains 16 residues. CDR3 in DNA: TGCGCCAGCAGCGTCGGGACTAGCGGGAGATCCAATGAGCAGTTCTTC. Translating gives CASSVGTSGRSNEQFF.

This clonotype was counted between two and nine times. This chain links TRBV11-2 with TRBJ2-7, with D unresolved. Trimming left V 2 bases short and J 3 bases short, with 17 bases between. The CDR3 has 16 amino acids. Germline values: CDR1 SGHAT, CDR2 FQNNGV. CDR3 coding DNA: TGTGCCAGCAGCTTATTCGGGCTGGGTATAGGCTACGAGCAGTACTTC. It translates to CASSLFGLGIGYEQYF.

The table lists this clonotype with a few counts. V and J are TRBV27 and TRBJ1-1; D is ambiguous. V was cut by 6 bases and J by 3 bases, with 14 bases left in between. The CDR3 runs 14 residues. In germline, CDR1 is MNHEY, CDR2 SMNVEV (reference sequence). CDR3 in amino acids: CASSPRWADTEAFF. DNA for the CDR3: TGTGCCAGCAGCCCCCGATGGGCGGACACTGAAGCTTTCTTT.

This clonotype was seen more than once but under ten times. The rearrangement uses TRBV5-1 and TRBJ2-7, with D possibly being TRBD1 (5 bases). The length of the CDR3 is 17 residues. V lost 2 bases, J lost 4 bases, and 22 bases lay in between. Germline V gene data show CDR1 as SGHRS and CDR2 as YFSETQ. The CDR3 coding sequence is TGCGCCAGCAGCTTCACATCCTCCAGGGTCGGGTCTTACGAGCAGTACTTC. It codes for CASSFTSSRVGSYEQYF. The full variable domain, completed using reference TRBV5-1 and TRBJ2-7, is KAGVTQTPRYLIKTRGQQVTLSCSPISGHRSVSWYQQTPGQGLQFLFEYFSETQRNKGNFPGRFSGRQFSNSRSEMNVSTLELGDSALYLCASSFTSSRVGSYEQYFGPGTRLTVT.

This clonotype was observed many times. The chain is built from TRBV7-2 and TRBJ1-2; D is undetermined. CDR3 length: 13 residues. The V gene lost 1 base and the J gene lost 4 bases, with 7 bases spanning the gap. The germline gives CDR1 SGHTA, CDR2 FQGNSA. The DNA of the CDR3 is TGTGCCAGCAGCTTAGGGGCAGCCTATGGCTACACCTTC. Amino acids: CASSLGAAYGYTF.

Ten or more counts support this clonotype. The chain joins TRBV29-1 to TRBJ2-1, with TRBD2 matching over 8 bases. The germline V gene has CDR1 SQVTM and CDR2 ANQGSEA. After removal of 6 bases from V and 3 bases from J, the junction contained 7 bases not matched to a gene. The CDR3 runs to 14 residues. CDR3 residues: CSVPTSDDYNEQFF. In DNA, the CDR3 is TGCAGCGTCCCGACTAGCGACGACTACAATGAGCAGTTCTTC.

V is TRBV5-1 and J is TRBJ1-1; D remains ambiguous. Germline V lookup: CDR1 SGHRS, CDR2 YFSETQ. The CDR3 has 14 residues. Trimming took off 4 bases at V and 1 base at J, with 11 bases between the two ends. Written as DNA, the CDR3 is TGCGCCAGCAGCGTAAACAGCGAGAACACTGAAGCTTTCTTT. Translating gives CASSVNSENTEAFF. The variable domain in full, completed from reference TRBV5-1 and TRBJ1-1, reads KAGVTQTPRYLIKTRGQQVTLSCSPISGHRSVSWYQQTPGQGLQFLFEYFSETQRNKGNFPGRFSGRQFSNSRSEMNVSTLELGDSALYLCASSVNSENTEAFFGQGTRLTVV.

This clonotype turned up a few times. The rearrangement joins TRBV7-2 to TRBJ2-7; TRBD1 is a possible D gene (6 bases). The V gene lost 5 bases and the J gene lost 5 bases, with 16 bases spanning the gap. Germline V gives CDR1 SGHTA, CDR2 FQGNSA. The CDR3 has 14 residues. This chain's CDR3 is CASSPQTGGHEQYF. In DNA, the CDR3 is TGTGCCAGCAGCCCCCAGACAGGCGGCCACGAGCAGTACTTC.